A selection of T cell receptor beta chains follows, all from one sample in a study of blood T cells in healthy people across ages. TCRdb reprocessed the 5' RACE reads via MiXCR and lists one record per CDR3 protein. The sample contains some 1.6 million distinct CDR3 sequences, roughly a third of which appear only once. Sequencing was carried out using blood. The receptors here all came from a woman under 40 in good health. CDR3s include the opening cysteine and the closing phenylalanine or tryptophan. Each record gives: clone size, V gene, D gene, J gene, CDR3 DNA, CDR3 protein. The D gene is left open where the match is weak. Part of the rows lack a size; the others show once, few, many or a class for expanded clones.

>-|TRBV20-1|-|TRBJ1-2
TGCAGTGCTAGGTCCAGAGCCAGGGCGGATGGCTACACCTTC
CSARSRARADGYTF
>-|TRBV12-3/TRBV12-4|TRBD2|TRBJ2-7
TGTGCCAGCAGTTGGGGAGGGGAGGGCTACGAGCAGTACTTC
CASSWGGEGYEQYF
>-|TRBV5-1|-|TRBJ2-7
TGCGCCAGCAGAACTCAGGGCTACGAGCAGTACTTC
CASRTQGYEQYF
>-|TRBV4-2|-|TRBJ1-1
TGTGCCAGCAGCCAAGATAGGGCAAGGAGGGTGAACACTGGAGCTTTCTTT
CASSQDRARRVNTGAFF
>-|TRBV5-1|-|TRBJ2-3
TGCGCCAGCATCGAGAACCCTGGGCCAGATACGCAGTATTTT
CASIENPGPDTQYF
>-|TRBV12-3/TRBV12-4|-|TRBJ2-3
TGTGCCAGCAGTCGAAGGTACAATCCGGGACTCCGCTCCACAGATACGCAGTATTTT
CASSRRYNPGLRSTDTQYF
>-|TRBV20-1|-|TRBJ1-4
TGCAGTGCTAGAGATAACAACAATGAAAAACTGTTTTTT
CSARDNNNEKLFF
>-|TRBV11-2|TRBD1|TRBJ1-2
TGTGCCAGCAGTCTTGGGACAGGGGAAAATGGCTACACCTTC
CASSLGTGENGYTF
>-|TRBV29-1|-|TRBJ2-2
TGCAGCGTGCTTGATCTGAACACCGGGGAGCTGTTTTTT
CSVLDLNTGELFF
>few|TRBV6-2/TRBV6-3|-|TRBJ1-5
TGTGCCAGCAGACTTCAGGGTTCGGGTCAGCCCCAGCATTTT
CASRLQGSGQPQHF
>-|TRBV5-6|-|TRBJ1-2
TGTGCCAGCAGCTTGAAGCCGTCTCGAGGTCACACCTTC
CASSLKPSRGHTF
>few|TRBV6-5|TRBD1|TRBJ2-7
TGTGCCAGCAGTTACTCCCGGGACAGGGGGTTGTACGAGCAGTACTTC
CASSYSRDRGLYEQYF
>-|TRBV20-1|TRBD2|TRBJ2-5
TGCAGTGCTAGGGGTACTAGCGGGAGAGACCAAGAGACCCAGTACTTC
CSARGTSGRDQETQYF
>many|TRBV11-2|TRBD2|TRBJ2-3
TGTGCCAGCAGCTTAGTGCCCTCCTCCGGGACTAGCGGGGGCACCCAGTATTTT
CASSLVPSSGTSGGTQYF
>-|TRBV19|-|TRBJ1-6
TGTGCCAGTAGCCAATCAAGCAGGGGTCCCAATTCACCCCTCCACTTT
CASSQSSRGPNSPLHF
>once|TRBV11-2|TRBD2|TRBJ2-3
TGTGCCTCCGGGGGGTCGTCCGTCGCAGATACGCAGTATTTT
CASGGSSVADTQYF
>few|TRBV5-1|TRBD2|TRBJ2-7
TGCGCCAGCAGCTTGCCAAATACTAGCGGGGGGGCCTGGGAGCAGTACTTC
CASSLPNTSGGAWEQYF
>-|TRBV10-3|-|TRBJ2-7
TGTGCCATCGGTGAGTCTGGCGGGCCCTTCTCCGAGCAGTACTTC
CAIGESGGPFSEQYF